The clone carrying this TCR beta chain showed up just once. Its antigen is undetermined. These data are taken from a study of cytomegalovirus exposure and HLA in healthy donors. At the level of the study: The same platform was used for the roughly 130 validation repertoires and the approximately 670 first-cohort repertoires, a later analysis reported.

Clones were sequenced by immunoSEQ multiplex PCR, and TCRdb holds only the in-frame ones, with some missing. This table holds roughly 110,000 clones, roughly 90% found once. Study-wide results and limits: The tendency of first-cohort TCR clusters to co-occur in the 120 validation repertoires was the finding of a later analysis.

The source of this sequence is a young woman in good health and CMV-seropositive. Input material: PBMCs.

The CDR3 nucleotides read TGTGCCAGCAGCTTAGGTGGGAGTCCGGAGCAGTACGTC. Its translation: CASSLGGSPEQYV. This chain uses TRBV11-2 with TRBJ2-7; possibly TRBD2 for D (5 bases). The CDR3 is 13 amino acids. The V and J ends lost 1 base and 7 bases respectively, with 11 bases between them. The V gene's germline CDR1 is SGHAT and CDR2 FQNNGV.